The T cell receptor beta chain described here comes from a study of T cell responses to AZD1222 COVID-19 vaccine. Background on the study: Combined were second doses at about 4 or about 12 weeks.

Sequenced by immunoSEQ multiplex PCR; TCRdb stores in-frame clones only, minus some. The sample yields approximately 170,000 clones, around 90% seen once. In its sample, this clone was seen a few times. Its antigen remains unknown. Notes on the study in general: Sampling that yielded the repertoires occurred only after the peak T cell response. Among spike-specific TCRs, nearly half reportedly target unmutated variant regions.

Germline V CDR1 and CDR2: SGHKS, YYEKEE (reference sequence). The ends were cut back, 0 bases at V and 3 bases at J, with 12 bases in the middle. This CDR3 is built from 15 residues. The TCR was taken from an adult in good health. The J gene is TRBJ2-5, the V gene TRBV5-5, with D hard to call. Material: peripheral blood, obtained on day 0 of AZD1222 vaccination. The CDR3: CASSLGFTVEETQYF. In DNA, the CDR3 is TGTGCCAGCAGCTTGGGATTTACAGTTGAAGAGACCCAGTACTTC.